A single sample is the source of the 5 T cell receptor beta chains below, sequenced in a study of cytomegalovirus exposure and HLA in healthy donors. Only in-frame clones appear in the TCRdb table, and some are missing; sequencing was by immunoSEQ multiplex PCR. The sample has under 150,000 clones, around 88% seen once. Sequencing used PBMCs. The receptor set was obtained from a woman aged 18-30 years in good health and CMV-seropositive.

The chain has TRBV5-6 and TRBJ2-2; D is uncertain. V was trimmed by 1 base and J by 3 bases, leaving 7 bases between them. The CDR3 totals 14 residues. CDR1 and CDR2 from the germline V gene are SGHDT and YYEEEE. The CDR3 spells CASSLNPYTGELFF. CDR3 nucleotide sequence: TGTGCCAGCAGCTTGAATCCCTACACCGGGGAGCTGTTTTTT. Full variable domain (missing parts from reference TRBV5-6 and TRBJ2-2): DAGVTQSPTHLIKTRGQQVTLRCSPKSGHDTVSWYQQALGQGPQFIFQYYEEEERQRGNFPDRFSGHQFPNYSSELNVNALLLGDSALYLCASSLNPYTGELFFGEGSRLTVL.

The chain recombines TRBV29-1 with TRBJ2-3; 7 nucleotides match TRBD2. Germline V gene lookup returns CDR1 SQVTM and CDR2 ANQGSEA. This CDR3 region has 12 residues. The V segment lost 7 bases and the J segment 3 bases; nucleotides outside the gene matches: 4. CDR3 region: CSGGGGTDTQYF. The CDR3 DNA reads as TGCAGCGGTGGCGGGGGAACAGATACGCAGTATTTT.

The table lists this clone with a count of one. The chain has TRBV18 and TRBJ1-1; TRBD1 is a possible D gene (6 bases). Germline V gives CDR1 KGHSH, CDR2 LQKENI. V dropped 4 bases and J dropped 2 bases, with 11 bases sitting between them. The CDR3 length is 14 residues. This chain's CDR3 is CASSQKQGNTEAFF. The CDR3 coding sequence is TGTGCCAGCTCACAAAAACAGGGAAACACTGAAGCTTTCTTT.

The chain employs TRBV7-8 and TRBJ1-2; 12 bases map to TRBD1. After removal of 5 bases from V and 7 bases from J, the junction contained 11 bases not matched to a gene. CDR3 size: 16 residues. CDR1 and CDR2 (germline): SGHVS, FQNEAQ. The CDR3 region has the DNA TGTGCCAGCAGCCTCGACCAGGGACAGGGGGCGAGTGGCTACACCTTC. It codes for CASSLDQGQGASGYTF.

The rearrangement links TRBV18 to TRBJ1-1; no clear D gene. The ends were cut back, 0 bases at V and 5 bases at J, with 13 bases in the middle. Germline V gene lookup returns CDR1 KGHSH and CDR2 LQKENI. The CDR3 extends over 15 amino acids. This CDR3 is CASSPPLGRPTEAFF. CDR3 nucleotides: TGTGCCAGCTCACCACCCTTGGGCAGGCCTACTGAAGCTTTCTTT.